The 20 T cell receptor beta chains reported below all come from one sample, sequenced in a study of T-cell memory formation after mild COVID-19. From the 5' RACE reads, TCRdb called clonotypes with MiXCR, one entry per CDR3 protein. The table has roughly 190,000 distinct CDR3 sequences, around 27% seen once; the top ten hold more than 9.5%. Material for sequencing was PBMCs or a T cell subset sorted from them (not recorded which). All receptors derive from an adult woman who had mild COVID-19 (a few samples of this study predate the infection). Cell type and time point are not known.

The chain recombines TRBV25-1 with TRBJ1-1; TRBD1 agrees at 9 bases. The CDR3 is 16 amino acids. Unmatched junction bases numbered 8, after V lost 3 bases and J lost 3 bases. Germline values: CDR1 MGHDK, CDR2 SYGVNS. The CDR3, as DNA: TGTGCCAGCAGTGACCCAGGGACAGGGATGGACACTGAAGCTTTCTTT. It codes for CASSDPGTGMDTEAFF.

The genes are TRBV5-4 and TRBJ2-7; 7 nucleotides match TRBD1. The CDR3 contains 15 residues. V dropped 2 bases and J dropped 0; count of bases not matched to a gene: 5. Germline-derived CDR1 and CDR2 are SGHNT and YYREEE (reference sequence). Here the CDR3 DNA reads TGTGCCAGCAGCTTCCGGACAGGCCTCTCCTACGAGCAGTACTTC. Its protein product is CASSFRTGLSYEQYF.

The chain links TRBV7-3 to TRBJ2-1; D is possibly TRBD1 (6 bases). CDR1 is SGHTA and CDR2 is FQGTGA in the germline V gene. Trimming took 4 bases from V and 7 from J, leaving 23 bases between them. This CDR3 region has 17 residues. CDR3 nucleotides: TGTGCCAGCAGCTCCGTGGGGGCCCCTTTACTTGGAAATGAGCAGTTCTTC. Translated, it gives CASSSVGAPLLGNEQFF.

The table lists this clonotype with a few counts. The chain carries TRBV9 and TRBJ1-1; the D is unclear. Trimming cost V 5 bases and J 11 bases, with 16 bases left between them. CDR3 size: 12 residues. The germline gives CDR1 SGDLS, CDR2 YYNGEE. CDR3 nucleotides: TGTGCCAGCAGGGCTCCGGGTCTGCCTGCTTTCTTT. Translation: CASRAPGLPAFF.

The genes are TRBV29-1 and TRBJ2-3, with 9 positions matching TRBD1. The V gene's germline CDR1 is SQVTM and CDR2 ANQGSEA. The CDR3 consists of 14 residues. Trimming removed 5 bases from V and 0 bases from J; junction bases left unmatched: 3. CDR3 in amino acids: CSVQQGASTDTQYF. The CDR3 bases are TGCAGCGTTCAACAGGGGGCGAGCACAGATACGCAGTATTTT.

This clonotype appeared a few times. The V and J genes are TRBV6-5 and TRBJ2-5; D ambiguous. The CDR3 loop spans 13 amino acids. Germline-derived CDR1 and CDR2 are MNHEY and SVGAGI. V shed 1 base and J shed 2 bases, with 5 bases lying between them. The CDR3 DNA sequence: TGTGCCAGCAGTTACTTAGAGCAAGAGACCCAGTACTTC. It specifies CASSYLEQETQYF.

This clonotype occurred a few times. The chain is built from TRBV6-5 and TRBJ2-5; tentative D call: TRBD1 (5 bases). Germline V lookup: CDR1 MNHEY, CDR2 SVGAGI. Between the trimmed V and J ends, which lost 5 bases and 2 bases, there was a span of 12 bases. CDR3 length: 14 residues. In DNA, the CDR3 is TGTGCCAGCAGTGGGCAGGGCGTACAAGAGACCCAGTACTTC. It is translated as CASSGQGVQETQYF.

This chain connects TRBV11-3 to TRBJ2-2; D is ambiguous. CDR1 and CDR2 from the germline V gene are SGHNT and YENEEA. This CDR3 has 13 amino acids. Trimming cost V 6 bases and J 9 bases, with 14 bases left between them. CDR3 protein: CASRRDPPRELFF. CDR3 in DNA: TGTGCCAGCAGGCGAGACCCGCCCCGGGAGCTGTTTTTT. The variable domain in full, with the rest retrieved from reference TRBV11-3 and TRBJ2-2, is EAGVVQSPRYKIIEKKQPVAFWCNPISGHNTLYWYLQNLGQGPELLIRYENEEAVDDSQLPKDRFSAERLKGVDSTLKIQPAELGDSAVYLCASRRDPPRELFFGEGSRLTVL.

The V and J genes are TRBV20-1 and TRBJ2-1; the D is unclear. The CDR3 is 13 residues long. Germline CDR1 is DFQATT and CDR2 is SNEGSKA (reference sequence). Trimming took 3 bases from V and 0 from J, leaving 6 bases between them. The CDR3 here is CSASGNSYNEQFF. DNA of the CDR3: TGCAGTGCTAGCGGCAACTCCTACAATGAGCAGTTCTTC.

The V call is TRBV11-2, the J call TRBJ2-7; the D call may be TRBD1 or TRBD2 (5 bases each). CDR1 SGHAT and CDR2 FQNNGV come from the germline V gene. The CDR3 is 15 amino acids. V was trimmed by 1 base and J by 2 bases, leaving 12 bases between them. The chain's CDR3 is CASSLGRDGPYEQYF. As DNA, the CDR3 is TGTGCCAGCAGCTTAGGCCGGGACGGACCCTACGAGCAGTACTTC.

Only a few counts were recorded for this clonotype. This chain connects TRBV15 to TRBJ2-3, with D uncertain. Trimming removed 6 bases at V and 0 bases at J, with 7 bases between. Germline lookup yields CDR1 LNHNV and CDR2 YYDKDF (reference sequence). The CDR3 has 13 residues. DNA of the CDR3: TGTGCCACCAGATTACTGAGCACAGATACGCAGTATTTT. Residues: CATRLLSTDTQYF. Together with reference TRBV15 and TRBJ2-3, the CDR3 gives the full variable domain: DAMVIQNPRYQVTQFGKPVTLSCSQTLNHNVMYWYQQKSSQAPKLLFHYYDKDFNNEADTPDNFQSRRPNTSFCFLDIRSPGLGDTAMYLCATRLLSTDTQYFGPGTRLTVL.

CDR3 coding DNA: TGTGCCAGTGACTTGACTAGCGGGGGGGCCCGAGAGACCCAGTACTTC. Its translation is CASDLTSGGARETQYF. The V gene is TRBV3-1, the J gene TRBJ2-5; TRBD2 matches 14 bases. Germline-derived CDR1 and CDR2 are LGHDT and YNNKEL (reference sequence). This CDR3 has 16 residues. V gave up 9 bases and J gave up 4 bases; unmatched junction bases: 10.

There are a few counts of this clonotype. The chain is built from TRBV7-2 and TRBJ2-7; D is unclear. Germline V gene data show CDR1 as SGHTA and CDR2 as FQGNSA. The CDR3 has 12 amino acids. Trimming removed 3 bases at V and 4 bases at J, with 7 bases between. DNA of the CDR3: TGTGCCAGCAGCTTGTTCGGGTACGAGCAGTACTTC. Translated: CASSLFGYEQYF.

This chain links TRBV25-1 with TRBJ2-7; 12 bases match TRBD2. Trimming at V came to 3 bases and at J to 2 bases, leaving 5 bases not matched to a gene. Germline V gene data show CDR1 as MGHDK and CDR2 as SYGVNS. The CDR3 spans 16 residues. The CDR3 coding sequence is TGTGCCAGCAGTGACGAGACTAGCGGGAGTCCCTACGAGCAGTACTTC. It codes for CASSDETSGSPYEQYF.

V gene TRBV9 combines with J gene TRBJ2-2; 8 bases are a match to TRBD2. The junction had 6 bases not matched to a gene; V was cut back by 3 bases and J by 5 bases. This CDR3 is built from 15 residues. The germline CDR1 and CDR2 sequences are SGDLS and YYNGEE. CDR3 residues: CASSAPGGRTGELFF. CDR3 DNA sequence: TGTGCCAGCAGCGCCCCGGGGGGGCGGACCGGGGAGCTGTTTTTT. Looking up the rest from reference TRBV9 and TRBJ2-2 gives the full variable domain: DSGVTQTPKHLITATGQRVTLRCSPRSGDLSVYWYQQSLDQGLQFLIQYYNGEERAKGNILERFSAQQFPDLHSELNLSSLELGDSALYFCASSAPGGRTGELFFGEGSRLTVL.

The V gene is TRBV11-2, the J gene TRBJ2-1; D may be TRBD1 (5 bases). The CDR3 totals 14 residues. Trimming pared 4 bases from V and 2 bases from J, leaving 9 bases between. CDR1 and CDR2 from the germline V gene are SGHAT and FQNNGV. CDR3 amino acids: CASSSWTPYNEQFF. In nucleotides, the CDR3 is TGTGCCAGCAGCTCCTGGACACCCTACAATGAGCAGTTCTTC.

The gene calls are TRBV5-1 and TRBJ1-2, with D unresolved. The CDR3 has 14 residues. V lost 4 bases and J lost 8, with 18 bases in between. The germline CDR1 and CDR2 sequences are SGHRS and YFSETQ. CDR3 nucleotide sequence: TGCGCCAGCAGCCGAGATCGAATGGATGAAGGCTACACCTTC. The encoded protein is CASSRDRMDEGYTF.

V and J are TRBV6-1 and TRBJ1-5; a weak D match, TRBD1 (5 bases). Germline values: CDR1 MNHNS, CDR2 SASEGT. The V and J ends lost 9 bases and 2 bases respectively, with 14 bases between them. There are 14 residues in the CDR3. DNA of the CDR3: TGTGCCAGTCAGGCTCTGGGGGGCAATCAGCCCCAGCATTTT. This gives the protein CASQALGGNQPQHF.

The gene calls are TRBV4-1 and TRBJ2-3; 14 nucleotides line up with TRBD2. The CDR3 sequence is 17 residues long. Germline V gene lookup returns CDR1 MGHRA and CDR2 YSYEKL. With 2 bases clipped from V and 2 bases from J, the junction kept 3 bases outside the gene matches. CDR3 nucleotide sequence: TGCGCCAGCAGCCAATCGGGACTAGCGGGGGTCACAGATACGCAGTATTTT. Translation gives CASSQSGLAGVTDTQYF.

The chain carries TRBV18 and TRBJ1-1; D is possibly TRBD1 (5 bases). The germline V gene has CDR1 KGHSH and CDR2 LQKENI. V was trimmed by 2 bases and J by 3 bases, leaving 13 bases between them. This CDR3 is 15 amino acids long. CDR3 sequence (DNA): TGTGCCAGCTCACCAGTGGAATTGGGGGACACTGAAGCTTTCTTT. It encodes CASSPVELGDTEAFF. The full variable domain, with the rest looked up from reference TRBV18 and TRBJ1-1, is NAGVMQNPRHLVRRRGQEARLRCSPMKGHSHVYWYRQLPEEGLKFMVYLQKENIIDESGMPKERFSAEFPKEGPSILRIQQVVRGDSAAYFCASSPVELGDTEAFFGQGTRLTVV.